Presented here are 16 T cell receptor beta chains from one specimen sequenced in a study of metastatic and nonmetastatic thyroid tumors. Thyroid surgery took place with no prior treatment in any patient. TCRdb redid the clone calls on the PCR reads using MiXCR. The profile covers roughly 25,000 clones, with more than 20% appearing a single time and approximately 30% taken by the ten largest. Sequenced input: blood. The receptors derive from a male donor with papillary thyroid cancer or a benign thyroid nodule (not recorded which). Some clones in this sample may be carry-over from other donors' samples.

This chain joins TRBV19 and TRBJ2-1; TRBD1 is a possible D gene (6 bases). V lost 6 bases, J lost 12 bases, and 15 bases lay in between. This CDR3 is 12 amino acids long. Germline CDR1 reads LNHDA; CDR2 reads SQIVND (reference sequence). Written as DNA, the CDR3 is TGTGCCAGTAGGACTGGACAGTCGGGGCAGTTCTTC. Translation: CASRTGQSGQFF.

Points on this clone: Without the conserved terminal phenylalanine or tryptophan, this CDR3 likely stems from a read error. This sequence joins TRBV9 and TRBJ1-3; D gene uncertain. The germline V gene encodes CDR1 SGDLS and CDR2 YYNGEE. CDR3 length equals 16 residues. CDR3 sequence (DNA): TGTGCCAGCAGCTCCTCGACCGGCAGCTCTGGAAATACCATATATTGT. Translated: CASSSSTGSSGNTIYC.

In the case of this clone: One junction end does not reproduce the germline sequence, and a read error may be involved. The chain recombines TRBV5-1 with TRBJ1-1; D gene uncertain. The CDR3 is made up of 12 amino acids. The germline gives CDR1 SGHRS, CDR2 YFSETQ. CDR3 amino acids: CGSIGSNTEAFF. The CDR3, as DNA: TGCGGCAGCATCGGATCTAACACTGAAGCTTTCTTT. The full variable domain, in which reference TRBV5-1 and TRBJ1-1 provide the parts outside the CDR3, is KAGVTQTPRYLIKTRGQQVTLSCSPISGHRSVSWYQQTPGQGLQFLFEYFSETQRNKGNFPGRFSGRQFSNSRSEMNVSTLELGDSALYLCGSIGSNTEAFFGQGTRLTVV.

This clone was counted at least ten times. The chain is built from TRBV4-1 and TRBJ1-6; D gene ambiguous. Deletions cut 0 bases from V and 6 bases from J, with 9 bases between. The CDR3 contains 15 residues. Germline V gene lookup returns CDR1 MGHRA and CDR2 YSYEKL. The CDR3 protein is CASSQERGGNSPLHF. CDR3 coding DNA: TGCGCCAGCAGCCAAGAAAGAGGTGGTAATTCACCCCTCCACTTT.

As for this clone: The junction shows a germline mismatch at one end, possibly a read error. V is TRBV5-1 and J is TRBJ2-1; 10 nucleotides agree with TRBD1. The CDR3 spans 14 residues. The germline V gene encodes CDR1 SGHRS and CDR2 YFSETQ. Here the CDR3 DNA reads TGCGCCAGCATCTTGGGACAGGGGAAGAATGAGCAGTTCTTC. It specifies CASILGQGKNEQFF.

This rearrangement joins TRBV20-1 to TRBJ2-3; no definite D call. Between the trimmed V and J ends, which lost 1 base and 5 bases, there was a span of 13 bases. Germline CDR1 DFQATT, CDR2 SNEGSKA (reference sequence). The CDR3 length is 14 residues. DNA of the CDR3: TGCAGTGCTAGAGCGGGCCCAAGTGAAGATACGCAGTATTTT. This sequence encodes CSARAGPSEDTQYF.

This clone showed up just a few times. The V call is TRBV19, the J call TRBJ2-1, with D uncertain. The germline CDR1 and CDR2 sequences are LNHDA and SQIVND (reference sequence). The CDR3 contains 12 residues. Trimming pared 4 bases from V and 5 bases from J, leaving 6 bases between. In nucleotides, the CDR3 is TGTGCCAGTAGTACCATAAACAATGAGCAGTTCTTC. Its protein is CASSTINNEQFF.

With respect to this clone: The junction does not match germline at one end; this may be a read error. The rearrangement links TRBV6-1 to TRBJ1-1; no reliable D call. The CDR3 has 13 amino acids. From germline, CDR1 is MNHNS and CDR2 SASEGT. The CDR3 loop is CAGSTVLNTEAFF. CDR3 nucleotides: TGTGCCGGCAGTACCGTACTGAACACTGAAGCTTTCTTT.

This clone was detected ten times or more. CDR3 DNA sequence: TGTGCCAGCAGGGGACATCATAGGGATAATTCACCCCTCCACTTT. Translation gives CASRGHHRDNSPLHF. The rearrangement joins TRBV2 to TRBJ1-6; a weak D match, TRBD1 (6 bases). The CDR3 sequence is 15 residues long. CDR1 SNHLY and CDR2 FYNNEI come from the germline V gene. Trimming removed 6 bases at V and 5 bases at J, with 14 bases between.

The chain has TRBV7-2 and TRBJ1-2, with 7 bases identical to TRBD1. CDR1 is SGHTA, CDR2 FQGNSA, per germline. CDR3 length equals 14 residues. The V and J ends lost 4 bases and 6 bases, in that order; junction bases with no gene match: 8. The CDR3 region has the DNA TGTGCCAGCAGCTACCAGGGGGGGTCGCATGGCTACACCTTC. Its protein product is CASSYQGGSHGYTF.

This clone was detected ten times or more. The CDR3 bases are TGTGCCAGCAGCCCCCTTGACGGATTAGGCTATGGCTACACCTTC. Protein product: CASSPLDGLGYGYTF. The chain uses TRBV7-2 and TRBJ1-2; D call uncertain. The CDR3 is 15 residues long. Per germline, CDR1 SGHTA and CDR2 FQGNSA. V was cut by 5 bases and J by 4 bases, with 17 bases left in between.

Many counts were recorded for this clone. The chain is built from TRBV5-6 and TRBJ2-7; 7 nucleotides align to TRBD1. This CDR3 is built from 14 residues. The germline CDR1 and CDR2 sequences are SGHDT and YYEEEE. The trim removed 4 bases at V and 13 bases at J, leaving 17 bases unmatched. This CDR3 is CASSPKYRDRSFYF. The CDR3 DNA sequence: TGTGCCAGCAGCCCAAAATACAGGGACAGATCCTTCTACTTC.

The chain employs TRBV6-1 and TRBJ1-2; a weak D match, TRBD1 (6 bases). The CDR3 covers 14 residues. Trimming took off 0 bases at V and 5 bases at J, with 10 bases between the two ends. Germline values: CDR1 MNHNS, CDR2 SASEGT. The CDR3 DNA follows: TGTGCCAGCAGTGAAGCAGGGACAAGATATGGCTACACCTTC. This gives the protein CASSEAGTRYGYTF.

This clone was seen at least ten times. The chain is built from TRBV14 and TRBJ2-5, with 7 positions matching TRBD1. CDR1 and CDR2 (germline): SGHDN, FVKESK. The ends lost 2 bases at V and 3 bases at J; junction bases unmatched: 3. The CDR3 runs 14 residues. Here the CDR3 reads CASSQWTGEETQYF. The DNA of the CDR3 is TGTGCCAGCAGCCAATGGACAGGTGAAGAGACCCAGTACTTC.

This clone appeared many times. CDR3 sequence reads: CASSIPRRKTGSSYNEQFF. The CDR3 nucleotides read TGTGCCAGCAGCATTCCCCGACGTAAGACAGGGAGCTCCTACAATGAGCAGTTCTTC. This chain links TRBV7-9 with TRBJ2-1, with TRBD1 matching over 7 bases. J lost 0 bases, V lost 5 bases, and 16 bases had no gene match. Germline assignment: CDR1 SEHNR and CDR2 FQNEAQ (reference sequence). The CDR3 is 19 residues long. The full variable domain, its missing parts supplied by reference TRBV7-9 and TRBJ2-1, is DTGVSQNPRHKITKRGQNVTFRCDPISEHNRLYWYRQTLGQGPEFLTYFQNEAQLEKSRLLSDRFSAERPKGSFSTLEIQRTEQGDSAMYLCASSIPRRKTGSSYNEQFFGPGTRLTVL.

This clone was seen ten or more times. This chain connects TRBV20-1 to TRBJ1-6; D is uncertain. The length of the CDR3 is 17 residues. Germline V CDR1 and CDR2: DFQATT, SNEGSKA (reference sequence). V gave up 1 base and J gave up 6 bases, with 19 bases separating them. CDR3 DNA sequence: TGCAGTGCTAGAGCTGGTTTATTGAGACCCGGTAATTCACCCCTCCACTTT. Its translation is CSARAGLLRPGNSPLHF.